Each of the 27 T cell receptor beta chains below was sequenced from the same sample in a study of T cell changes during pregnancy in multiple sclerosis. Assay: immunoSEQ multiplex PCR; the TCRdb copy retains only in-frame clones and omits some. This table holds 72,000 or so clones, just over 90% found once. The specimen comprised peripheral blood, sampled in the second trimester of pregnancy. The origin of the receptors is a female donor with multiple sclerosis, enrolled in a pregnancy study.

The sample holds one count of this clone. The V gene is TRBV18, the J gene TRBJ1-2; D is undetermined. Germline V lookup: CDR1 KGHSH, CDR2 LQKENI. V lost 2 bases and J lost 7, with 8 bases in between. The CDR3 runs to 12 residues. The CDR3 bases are TGTGCCAGCTCACCAAGCGGATCTGGCTACACCTTC. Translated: CASSPSGSGYTF.

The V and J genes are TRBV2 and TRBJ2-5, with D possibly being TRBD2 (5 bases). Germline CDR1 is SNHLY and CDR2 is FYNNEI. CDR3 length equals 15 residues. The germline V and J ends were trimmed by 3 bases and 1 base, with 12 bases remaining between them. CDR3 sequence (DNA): TGTGCCAGCAGTGATCTTCTAGCCGGCCAAGAGACCCAGTACTTC. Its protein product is CASSDLLAGQETQYF. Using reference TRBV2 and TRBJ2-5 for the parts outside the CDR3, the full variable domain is EPEVTQTPSHQVTQMGQEVILRCVPISNHLYFYWYRQILGQKVEFLVSFYNNEISEKSEIFDDQFSVERPDGSNFTLKIRSTKLEDSAMYFCASSDLLAGQETQYFGPGTRLLVL.

CDR3 nucleotide sequence: TGCGCCAGCAGCCCATCGAAGACTAGCGGGGGGCTAGAGCAGTACTTC. As protein: CASSPSKTSGGLEQYF. The chain employs TRBV5-1 and TRBJ2-7; 13 nucleotides line up with TRBD2. Germline-derived CDR1 and CDR2 are SGHRS and YFSETQ. The CDR3 length is 16 residues. The V and J ends lost 4 bases and 7 bases, in that order; junction bases with no gene match: 11.

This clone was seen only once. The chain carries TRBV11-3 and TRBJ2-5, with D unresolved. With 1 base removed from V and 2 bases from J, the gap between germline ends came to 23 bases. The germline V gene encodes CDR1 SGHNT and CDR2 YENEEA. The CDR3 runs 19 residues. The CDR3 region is CASSLGFRGTTEVQETQYF. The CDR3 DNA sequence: TGTGCCAGCAGCTTAGGTTTTCGAGGCACAACGGAAGTACAAGAGACCCAGTACTTC.

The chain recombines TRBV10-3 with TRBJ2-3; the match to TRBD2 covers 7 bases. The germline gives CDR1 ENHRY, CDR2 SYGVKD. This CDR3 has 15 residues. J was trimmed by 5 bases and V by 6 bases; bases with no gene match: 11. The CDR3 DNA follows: TGTGCCATCAGCGCAGCGGGGCGTGCGGGAGATACGCAGTATTTT. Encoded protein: CAISAAGRAGDTQYF.

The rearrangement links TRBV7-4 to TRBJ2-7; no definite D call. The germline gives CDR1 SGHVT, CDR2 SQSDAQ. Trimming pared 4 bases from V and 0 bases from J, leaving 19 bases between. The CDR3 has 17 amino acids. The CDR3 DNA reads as TGTGCCAGCAGCTGTGACTTCGTCTTCCTCGGCTCCTACGAGCAGTACTTC. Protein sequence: CASSCDFVFLGSYEQYF. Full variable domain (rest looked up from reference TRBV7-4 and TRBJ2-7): GAGVSQSPRYKVAKRGRDVALRCDSISGHVTLYWYRQTLGQGSEVLTYSQSDAQRDKSGRPSGRFSAERPERSVSTLKIQRTEQGDSAVYLCASSCDFVFLGSYEQYFGPGTRLTVT.

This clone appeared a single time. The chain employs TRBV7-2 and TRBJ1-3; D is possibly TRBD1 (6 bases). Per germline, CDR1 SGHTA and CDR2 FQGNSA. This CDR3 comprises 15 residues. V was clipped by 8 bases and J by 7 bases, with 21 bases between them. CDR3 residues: CASQNGGGQGNTIYF. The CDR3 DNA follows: TGTGCCAGCCAGAACGGCGGGGGCCAAGGGAACACCATATATTTT.

CDR3 nucleotides: TGTGCCAGCAGCTTGTCGGGCCAAGAGACCCAGTACTTC. Its translation is CASSLSGQETQYF. The chain employs TRBV5-4 and TRBJ2-5; D is uncertain. Germline loops: CDR1 SGHNT, CDR2 YYREEE (reference sequence). The CDR3 is made up of 13 amino acids. Trimming pared 1 base from V and 1 base from J, leaving 5 bases between.

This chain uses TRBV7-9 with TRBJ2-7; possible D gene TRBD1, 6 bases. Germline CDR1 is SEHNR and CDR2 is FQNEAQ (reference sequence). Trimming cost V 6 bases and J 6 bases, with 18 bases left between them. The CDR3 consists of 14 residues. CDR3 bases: TGTGCCAGCAGTCCAAACTTGGGGGCCGGCGAGCAGTACTTC. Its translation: CASSPNLGAGEQYF.

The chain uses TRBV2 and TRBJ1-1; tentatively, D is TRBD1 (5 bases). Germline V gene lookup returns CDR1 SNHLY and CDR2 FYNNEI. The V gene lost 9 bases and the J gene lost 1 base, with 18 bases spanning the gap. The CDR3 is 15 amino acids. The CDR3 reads CASRKGNRRNTEAFF. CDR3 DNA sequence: TGTGCCAGTCGGAAAGGTAACAGGAGGAACACTGAAGCTTTCTTT.

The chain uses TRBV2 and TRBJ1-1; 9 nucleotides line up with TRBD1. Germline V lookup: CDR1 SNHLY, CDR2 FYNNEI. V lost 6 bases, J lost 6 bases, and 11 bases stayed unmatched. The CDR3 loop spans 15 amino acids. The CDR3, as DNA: TGTGCCAGCAGCCCAGACCGGACAGGGGCCCCTGAAGCTTTCTTT. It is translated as CASSPDRTGAPEAFF.

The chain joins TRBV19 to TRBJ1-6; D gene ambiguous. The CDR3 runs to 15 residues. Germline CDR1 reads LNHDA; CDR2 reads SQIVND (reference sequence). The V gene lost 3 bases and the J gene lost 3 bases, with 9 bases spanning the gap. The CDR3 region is CASSINGDYNSPLHF. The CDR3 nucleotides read TGTGCCAGTAGTATCAACGGGGACTATAATTCACCCCTCCACTTT.

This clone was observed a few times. The CDR3 coding sequence is TGTGCCAGCAGTCGTTATTACACTGAAGCTTTCTTT. Translation gives CASSRYYTEAFF. V and J are TRBV13 and TRBJ1-1; D gene unclear. There are 12 residues in the CDR3. The germline V gene encodes CDR1 PRHDT and CDR2 FYEKMQ (reference sequence). Trimming cost V 6 bases and J 3 bases, with 8 bases left between them.

CDR3 bases: TGTGCCAGCAGCTTAGTGGGACTAGCGGAGACCCAGTACTTC. Its protein product is CASSLVGLAETQYF. The chain links TRBV7-9 to TRBJ2-5, with 10 positions matching TRBD2. Germline assignment: CDR1 SEHNR and CDR2 FQNEAQ (reference sequence). Trimming took 1 base from V and 5 from J; bases not matched to a gene: 1. This CDR3 has 14 amino acids.

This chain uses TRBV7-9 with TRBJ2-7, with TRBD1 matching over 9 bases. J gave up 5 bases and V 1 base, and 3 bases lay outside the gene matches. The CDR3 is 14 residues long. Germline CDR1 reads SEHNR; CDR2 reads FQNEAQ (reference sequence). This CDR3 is CASSLGGDRDEQYF. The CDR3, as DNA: TGTGCCAGCAGCTTAGGTGGGGACAGGGACGAGCAGTACTTC.

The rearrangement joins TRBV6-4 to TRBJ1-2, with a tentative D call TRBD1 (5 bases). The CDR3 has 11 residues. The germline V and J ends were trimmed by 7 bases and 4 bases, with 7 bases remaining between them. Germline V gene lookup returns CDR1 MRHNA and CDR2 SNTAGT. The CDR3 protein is CASNGGYGYTF. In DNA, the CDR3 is TGTGCCAGCAACGGGGGCTATGGCTACACCTTC.

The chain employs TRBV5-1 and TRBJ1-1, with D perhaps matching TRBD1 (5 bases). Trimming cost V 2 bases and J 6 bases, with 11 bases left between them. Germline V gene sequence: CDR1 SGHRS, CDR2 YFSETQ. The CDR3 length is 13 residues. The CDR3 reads CASSFQGSAEAFF. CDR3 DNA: TGCGCCAGCAGCTTTCAGGGATCCGCTGAAGCTTTCTTT.

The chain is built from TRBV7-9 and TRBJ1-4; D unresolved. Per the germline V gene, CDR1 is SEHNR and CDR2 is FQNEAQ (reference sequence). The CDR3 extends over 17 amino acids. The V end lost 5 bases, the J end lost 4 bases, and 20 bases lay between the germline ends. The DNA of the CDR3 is TGTGCCAGCAGCCGAAGACCGAACCGACAAATTAATGAAAAACTGTTTTTT. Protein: CASSRRPNRQINEKLFF.

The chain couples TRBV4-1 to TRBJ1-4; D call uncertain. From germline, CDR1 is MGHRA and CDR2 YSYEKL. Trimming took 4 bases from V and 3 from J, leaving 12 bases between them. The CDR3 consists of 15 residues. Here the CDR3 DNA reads TGCGCCAGCAGCCGCGTGGAGGATGCTAATGAAAAACTGTTTTTT. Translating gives CASSRVEDANEKLFF.

Here the CDR3 reads CASSLEPMNTEAFF. The CDR3 bases are TGCGCCAGCAGCTTGGAACCTATGAACACTGAAGCTTTCTTT. The chain carries TRBV5-1 and TRBJ1-1; D gene ambiguous. V was pared by 0 bases and J by 0 bases, with 6 bases between. Per the germline V gene, CDR1 is SGHRS and CDR2 is YFSETQ. The CDR3 length is 14 residues.

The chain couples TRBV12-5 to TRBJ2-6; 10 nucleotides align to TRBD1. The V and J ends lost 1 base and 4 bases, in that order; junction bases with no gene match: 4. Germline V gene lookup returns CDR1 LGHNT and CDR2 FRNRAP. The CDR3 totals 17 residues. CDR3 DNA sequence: TGTGCTAGTGGTTTGGGACAGGGGGCGTCAGGGGCCAACGTCCTGACTTTC. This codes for CASGLGQGASGANVLTF.

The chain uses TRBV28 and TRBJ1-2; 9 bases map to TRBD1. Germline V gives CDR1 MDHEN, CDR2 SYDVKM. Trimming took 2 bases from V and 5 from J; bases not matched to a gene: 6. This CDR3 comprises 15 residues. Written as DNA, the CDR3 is TGTGCCAGCAGTTTAGGGGACAGGGAGACTTATGGCTACACCTTC. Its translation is CASSLGDRETYGYTF.

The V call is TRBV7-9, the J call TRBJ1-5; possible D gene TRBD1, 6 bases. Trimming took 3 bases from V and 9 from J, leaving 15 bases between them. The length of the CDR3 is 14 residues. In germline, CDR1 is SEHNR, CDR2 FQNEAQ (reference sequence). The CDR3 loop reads CASSLGQTPMPQHF. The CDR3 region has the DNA TGTGCCAGCAGCTTGGGACAAACTCCGATGCCCCAGCATTTT.

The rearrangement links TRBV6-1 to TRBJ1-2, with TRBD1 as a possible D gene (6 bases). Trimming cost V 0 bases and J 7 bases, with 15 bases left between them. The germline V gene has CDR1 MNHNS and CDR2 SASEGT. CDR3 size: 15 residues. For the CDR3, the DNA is TGTGCCAGCAGTGAAGCGAAACCTACCAGGGGTGGCTACACCTTC. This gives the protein CASSEAKPTRGGYTF.

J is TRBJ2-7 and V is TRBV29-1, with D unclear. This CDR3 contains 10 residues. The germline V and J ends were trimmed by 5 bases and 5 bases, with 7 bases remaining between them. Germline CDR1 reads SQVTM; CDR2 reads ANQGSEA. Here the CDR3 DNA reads TGCAGCGTTTTTAGTAACGAGCAGTACTTC. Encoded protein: CSVFSNEQYF.

The CDR3, as DNA: TGTGCCAGCAGCTCACCTCCCCACGGGACAGGAAGATTCCCACCCCTCCACTTT. Residues: CASSSPPHGTGRFPPLHF. The chain couples TRBV7-9 to TRBJ1-6; 8 bases fit TRBD1. CDR1 is SEHNR, CDR2 FQNEAQ, per germline (reference sequence). The length of the CDR3 is 18 residues. V shed 4 bases and J 11 bases; nucleotides not matched to a gene: 19.

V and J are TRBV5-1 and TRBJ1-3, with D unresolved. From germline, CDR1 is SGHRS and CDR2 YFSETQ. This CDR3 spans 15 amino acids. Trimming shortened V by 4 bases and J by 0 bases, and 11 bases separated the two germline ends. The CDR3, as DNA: TGCGCCAGCAGCCGGACTGCCATCTCTGGAAACACCATATATTTT. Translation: CASSRTAISGNTIYF.